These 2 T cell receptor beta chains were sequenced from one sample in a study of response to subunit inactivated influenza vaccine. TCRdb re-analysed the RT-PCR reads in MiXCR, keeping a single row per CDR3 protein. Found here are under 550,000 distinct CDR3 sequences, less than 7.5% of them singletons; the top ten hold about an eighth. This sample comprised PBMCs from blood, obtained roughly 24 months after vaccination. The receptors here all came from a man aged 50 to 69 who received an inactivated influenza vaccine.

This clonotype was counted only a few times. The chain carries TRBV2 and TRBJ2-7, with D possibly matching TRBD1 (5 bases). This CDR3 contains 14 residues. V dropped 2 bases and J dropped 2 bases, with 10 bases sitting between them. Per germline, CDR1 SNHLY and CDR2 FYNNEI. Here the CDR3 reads CASSERQGPYEQYF. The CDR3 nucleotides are TGTGCCAGCAGTGAAAGGCAGGGCCCCTACGAGCAGTACTTC.

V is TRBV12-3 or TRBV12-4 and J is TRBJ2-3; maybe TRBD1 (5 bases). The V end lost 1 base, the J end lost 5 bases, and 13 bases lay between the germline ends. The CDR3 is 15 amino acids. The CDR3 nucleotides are TGTGCCAGCAGTTTAGATTTCCAGGGTCGAGATACGCAGTATTTT. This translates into CASSLDFQGRDTQYF.